These 25 T cell receptor beta chains were all obtained from the same sample, sequenced in a study of T cell responses to AZD1222 COVID-19 vaccine (dated by TCRdb to 2020 to 2023). Receptor libraries were prepared by the immunoSEQ multiplex PCR assay. TCRdb obtained this table from immuneACCESS and retained in-frame rearrangements with V and J assigned. These tables miss some clones; where compared with another copy, unresolved V genes account for less than half of the shortfall, and the remainder is unexplained. Within this sample are under 150,000 clones, with under 90% of them counted one time only. The ten most abundant clones make up 1.5% to 2% of the sample. The intended sense of this specimen's time point label: about 28 days (+/-7) after the second vaccine dose. The source was peripheral blood, collected 28 days after the second AZD1222 dose. These receptors came from an adult who received the AZD1222 COVID-19 vaccine.

The chain has TRBV5-4 and TRBJ2-5, with D uncertain. Trimming took 2 bases from V and 2 from J, leaving 7 bases between them. This CDR3 is built from 13 residues. The germline V gene has CDR1 SGHNT and CDR2 YYREEE (reference sequence). Written as DNA, the CDR3 is TGTGCCAGCAGCTTAAACACTCAAGAGACCCAGTACTTC. Protein: CASSLNTQETQYF. Full variable domain (remainder filled in from reference TRBV5-4 and TRBJ2-5): ETGVTQSPTHLIKTRGQQVTLRCSSQSGHNTVSWYQQALGQGPQFIFQYYREEENGRGNFPPRFSGLQFPNYSSELNVNALELDDSALYLCASSLNTQETQYFGPGTRLLVL.

There are a few counts of this clone. The CDR3 here is CASSVDSRAGGPRDTQYF. CDR3 DNA: TGTGCCAGCAGCGTAGATAGCCGAGCGGGAGGGCCTCGTGATACGCAGTATTTT. The chain is built from TRBV9 and TRBJ2-3, with 10 positions matching TRBD2. CDR1 SGDLS and CDR2 YYNGEE come from the germline V gene. With V trimmed by 0 bases and J by 6 bases, 13 bases remained unmatched. This CDR3 comprises 18 residues.

This chain connects TRBV27 to TRBJ2-3; 8 bases are a match to TRBD2. The CDR3 extends over 16 amino acids. Unmatched junction bases numbered 10, after V lost 6 bases and J lost 2 bases. Germline V gene lookup returns CDR1 MNHEY and CDR2 SMNVEV (reference sequence). This CDR3 reads CASSGWSSGDTDTQYF. CDR3 sequence (DNA): TGTGCCAGCAGCGGCTGGAGTAGCGGGGACACAGATACGCAGTATTTT.

The chain couples TRBV30 to TRBJ2-7; maybe TRBD2 (6 bases). The germline CDR1 and CDR2 sequences are GTSNPN and SVGIG (reference sequence). The CDR3 is 14 residues long. The chain's CDR3 is CALSTDYGYYEQYF. Here the CDR3 DNA reads TGTGCTCTGAGCACGGACTACGGCTACTACGAGCAGTACTTC.

The chain carries TRBV7-9 and TRBJ2-6; D remains unclear. The CDR3 loop spans 16 amino acids. Germline values: CDR1 SEHNR, CDR2 FQNEAQ (reference sequence). V gave up 1 base and J gave up 0 bases, with 7 bases separating them. For the CDR3, the DNA is TGTGCCAGCAGCTTAGGTGTGGGCTCTGGGGCCAACGTCCTGACTTTC. Its protein is CASSLGVGSGANVLTF.

The chain employs TRBV5-3 and TRBJ2-2; 7 nucleotides match TRBD1. TRBV5-3 is an open reading frame, and its role is uncertain. This CDR3 is built from 18 residues. Unmatched junction bases numbered 9, after V lost 0 bases and J lost 1 base. The CDR3 spells CARSLGPRDSQNTGELFF. In DNA, the CDR3 is TGTGCCAGAAGCTTGGGACCCCGGGACAGTCAGAACACCGGGGAGCTGTTTTTT.

This chain uses TRBV6-2 or TRBV6-3 with TRBJ2-1; 14 bases align to TRBD2. This CDR3 is 16 amino acids long. Per germline, CDR1 MNHEY and CDR2 SVGEGT. The ends lost 6 bases at V and 9 bases at J; junction bases unmatched: 10. Here the CDR3 DNA reads TGTGCCAGCAGCAGGGGTGGGACTAGCGGGAGACTTGAGCAGTTCTTC. This encodes CASSRGGTSGRLEQFF.

The chain combines TRBV7-2 with TRBJ1-5; TRBD1 matches at 8 bases. CDR3 length: 16 residues. Germline V gives CDR1 SGHTA, CDR2 FQGNSA. V lost 5 bases to trimming and J lost 1 base; unmatched junction nucleotides: 7. The CDR3 loop is CASSRYQGASNQPQHF. The CDR3 DNA reads as TGTGCCAGCAGCCGTTACCAGGGGGCGAGCAATCAGCCCCAGCATTTT. The entire variable domain, with the rest obtained from reference TRBV7-2 and TRBJ1-5, is as follows: GAGVSQSPSNKVTEKGKDVELRCDPISGHTALYWYRQSLGQGLEFLIYFQGNSAPDKSGLPSDRFSAERTGGSVSTLTIQRTQQEDSAVYLCASSRYQGASNQPQHFGDGTRLSIL.

V usage is TRBV7-2 and J usage is TRBJ2-7, with 12 bases matching TRBD2. The CDR3 covers 16 residues. The germline V gene encodes CDR1 SGHTA and CDR2 FQGNSA. With V trimmed by 0 bases and J by 7 bases, 7 bases remained unmatched. As DNA, the CDR3 is TGTGCCAGCAGCTTAGCGGGGACTAGCGGGTTGGTTGAGCAGTACTTC. Its protein product is CASSLAGTSGLVEQYF.

The V gene is TRBV5-1, the J gene TRBJ2-4; D may be TRBD2 (6 bases). V lost 0 bases and J 7 bases, leaving 17 bases between the germline ends. This CDR3 has 16 residues. Germline CDR1 and CDR2: SGHRS and YFSETQ. CDR3 in DNA: TGCGCCAGCAGCTTGGGGTTTGCGGGTCGGGGGAACATTCAGTACTTC. Protein: CASSLGFAGRGNIQYF.

This rearrangement joins TRBV6-2 or TRBV6-3 to TRBJ2-7; TRBD2 is a possible D gene (6 bases). The CDR3 totals 16 residues. V lost 2 bases and J 0 bases, leaving 14 bases between the germline ends. Looked up from germline, CDR1 is MNHEY and CDR2 is SVGEGT. The CDR3 here is CASSYTTGTVSYEQYF. Written as DNA, the CDR3 is TGTGCCAGCAGTTACACAACCGGGACTGTCTCCTACGAGCAGTACTTC.

The DNA of the CDR3 is TGTGCCAGCATCTCAGATGGACCCACCGGGGAGCTGTTTTTT. Protein product: CASISDGPTGELFF. The J gene is TRBJ2-2, the V gene TRBV6-5; D is unclear. CDR3 length: 14 amino acids. The germline V gene encodes CDR1 MNHEY and CDR2 SVGAGI. The V end was cut by 7 bases, the J end by 4 bases, with 13 bases between.

V and J are TRBV4-1 and TRBJ1-1; no reliable D call. This CDR3 has 16 residues. Germline CDR1 is MGHRA and CDR2 is YSYEKL. V gave up 4 bases and J gave up 1 base, with 16 bases separating them. DNA of the CDR3: TGCGCCAGCAGCCCCCGCGAGTCCCTTGGGAACACTGAAGCTTTCTTT. Encoded protein: CASSPRESLGNTEAFF.

The rearrangement uses TRBV30 and TRBJ2-3, with 7 positions matching TRBD1. CDR3 length: 17 amino acids. V was pared by 0 bases and J by 3 bases, with 12 bases of the junction left unmatched. Germline V gene lookup returns CDR1 GTSNPN and CDR2 SVGIG (reference sequence). The CDR3 region has the DNA TGTGCCTGGAGTGTAAGTTGGACAGGAAGTACGACAGATACGCAGTATTTT. It translates to CAWSVSWTGSTTDTQYF.

The rearrangement links TRBV6-4 to TRBJ2-7; D gene unclear. V shed 6 bases and J shed 2 bases, with 29 bases lying between them. The CDR3 consists of 19 residues. Germline CDR1 and CDR2: MRHNA and SNTAGT. The CDR3 sequence is CASRGKIGYLYRRPYEQYF. The CDR3 DNA reads TGTGCCAGCAGGGGGAAAATAGGGTATTTGTATCGGAGACCCTACGAGCAGTACTTC.

The genes are TRBV19 and TRBJ1-6; 9 bases are shared with TRBD1. CDR3 size: 15 residues. Germline V gene lookup returns CDR1 LNHDA and CDR2 SQIVND (reference sequence). V dropped 3 bases and J dropped 7; count of bases not matched to a gene: 4. CDR3 residues: CASSISGQGNSPLHF. The CDR3 DNA reads TGTGCCAGTAGTATTTCGGGACAGGGAAATTCACCCCTCCACTTT.

The chain links TRBV5-1 to TRBJ1-1; D call uncertain. This CDR3 spans 16 amino acids. Trimming stripped 4 bases from V and 6 bases from J, with 22 bases between. Germline CDR1 SGHRS, CDR2 YFSETQ. CDR3 bases: TGCGCCAGCAGCCTGACGTCAGTTGGGTTAAGCGCTGAAGCTTTCTTT. Translated, it gives CASSLTSVGLSAEAFF.

Only a few counts were recorded for this clone. The chain recombines TRBV6-5 with TRBJ1-5; D is undetermined. The ends were cut back, 6 bases at V and 4 bases at J, with 10 bases in the middle. The CDR3 runs 13 residues. The germline CDR1 and CDR2 sequences are MNHEY and SVGAGI. In DNA form, the CDR3 reads TGTGCCAGCAGCGGGTACTCGAATCAGCCCCAGCATTTT. It is translated as CASSGYSNQPQHF.

The chain carries TRBV21-1 and TRBJ1-5; the D segment call TRBD1 is taken from the table without a DNA check. TRBV21-1 has pseudogene status. The CDR3 is made up of 17 amino acids. CDR3 nucleotides: TGTGCCAGCAGCAAAGATAGGGGGCGCGGTAGCAATCAGCCCCAGCATTTT. It is translated as CASSKDRGRGSNQPQHF.

This chain uses TRBV27 with TRBJ1-2; D is unclear. CDR1 is MNHEY, CDR2 SMNVEV, per germline (reference sequence). This CDR3 spans 15 amino acids. Trimming cost V 5 bases and J 4 bases, with 17 bases left between them. The CDR3 DNA reads TGTGCCAGCAGTCCCTCCCCTACGACTGGCTATGGCTACACCTTC. Protein: CASSPSPTTGYGYTF.

The V gene is TRBV6-2 or TRBV6-3, the J gene TRBJ2-2; 11 bases align to TRBD1. From germline, CDR1 is MNHEY and CDR2 SVGEGT. Losses at the gene ends were 5 bases for V and 5 bases for J; bases not matched to a gene: 4. CDR3 length equals 15 residues. The CDR3 is CASSLGQGGTGELFF. The CDR3 DNA follows: TGTGCCAGCAGTCTGGGACAGGGGGGGACCGGGGAGCTGTTTTTT.

The table lists this clone with a count of one. The chain recombines TRBV6-1 with TRBJ2-7, with TRBD1 matching over 9 bases. CDR3 length: 15 amino acids. Losses at the gene ends were 3 bases for V and 2 bases for J; bases not matched to a gene: 5. The germline gives CDR1 MNHNS, CDR2 SASEGT. This chain's CDR3 is CASSDRDRATYEQYF. In DNA form, the CDR3 reads TGTGCCAGCAGTGATAGGGACAGGGCAACCTACGAGCAGTACTTC.

The chain uses TRBV24-1 and TRBJ1-4, with a possible D match to TRBD1 (6 bases). Germline-derived CDR1 and CDR2 are KGHDR and SFDVKD. The CDR3 has 15 amino acids. Trimming took 3 bases from V and 6 from J, leaving 13 bases between them. This CDR3 is CATSDTGGADEKLFF. DNA of the CDR3: TGTGCCACCAGTGATACCGGGGGCGCGGATGAAAAACTGTTTTTT.

This sequence joins TRBV5-1 and TRBJ1-3; TRBD1 matches 7 bases. The CDR3 length is 17 residues. V gave up 3 bases and J gave up 0 bases; unmatched junction bases: 9. Germline V gene data show CDR1 as SGHRS and CDR2 as YFSETQ. CDR3 in DNA: TGCGCCAGCAGCTCTTACAGGGGAGGGTCCTCTGGAAACACCATATATTTT. Its translation is CASSSYRGGSSGNTIYF.

The V and J genes are TRBV7-2 and TRBJ1-5; D is possibly TRBD1 (6 bases). This CDR3 region has 15 residues. Per the germline V gene, CDR1 is SGHTA and CDR2 is FQGNSA. V shed 5 bases and J shed 2 bases, with 13 bases lying between them. CDR3 loop: CASSPTGLGNQPQHF. The CDR3 DNA follows: TGTGCCAGCAGCCCTACAGGGTTGGGCAATCAGCCCCAGCATTTT.